This T cell receptor (beta chain) was recorded in a study of T cell responses to AZD1222 COVID-19 vaccine. Study-wide results and caveats: White British ancestry dominated among donors, who included more females, and clonal diversity was possibly underestimated.

This clone showed up just once. Its antigen is unknown. Assay: immunoSEQ multiplex PCR; the TCRdb copy retains only in-frame clones and omits some. The table shows around 110,000 clones, with approximately 92% occurring only once. Germline V gene sequence: CDR1 MNHEY, CDR2 SMNVEV (reference sequence). The CDR3 length is 13 residues. J gave up 4 bases and V 10 bases, and 8 bases lay outside the gene matches. The clonotype comes from an adult who received the AZD1222 COVID-19 vaccine. The chain has TRBV27 and TRBJ2-7, with 9 nucleotides matching TRBD1. The sample here was peripheral blood, taken 28 days after the second AZD1222 dose. The CDR3 loop is CATAQGAQYEQYF. As DNA, the CDR3 is TGTGCCACCGCACAGGGGGCGCAATACGAGCAGTACTTC.